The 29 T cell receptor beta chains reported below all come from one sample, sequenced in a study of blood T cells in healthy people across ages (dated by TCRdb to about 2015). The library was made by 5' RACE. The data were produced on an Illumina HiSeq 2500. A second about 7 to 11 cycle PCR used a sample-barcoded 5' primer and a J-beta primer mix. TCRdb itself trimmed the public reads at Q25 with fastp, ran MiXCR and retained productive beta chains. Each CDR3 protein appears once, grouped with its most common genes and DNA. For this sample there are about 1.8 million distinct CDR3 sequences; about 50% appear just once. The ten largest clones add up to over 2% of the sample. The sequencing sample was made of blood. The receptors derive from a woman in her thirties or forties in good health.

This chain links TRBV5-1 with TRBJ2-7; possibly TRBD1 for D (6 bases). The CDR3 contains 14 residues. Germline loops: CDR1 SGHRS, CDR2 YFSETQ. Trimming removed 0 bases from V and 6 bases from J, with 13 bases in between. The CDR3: CASSLVTGTCEQYF. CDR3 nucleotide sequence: TGCGCCAGCAGCTTGGTCACAGGGACCTGCGAGCAGTACTTC.

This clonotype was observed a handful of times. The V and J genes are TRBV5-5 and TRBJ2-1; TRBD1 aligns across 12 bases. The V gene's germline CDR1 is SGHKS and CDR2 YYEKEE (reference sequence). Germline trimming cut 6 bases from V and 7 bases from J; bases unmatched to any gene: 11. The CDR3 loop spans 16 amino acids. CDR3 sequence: CASTPSGDRGLNEQFF. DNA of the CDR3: TGTGCCAGCACCCCGTCGGGGGACAGGGGGCTGAATGAGCAGTTCTTC.

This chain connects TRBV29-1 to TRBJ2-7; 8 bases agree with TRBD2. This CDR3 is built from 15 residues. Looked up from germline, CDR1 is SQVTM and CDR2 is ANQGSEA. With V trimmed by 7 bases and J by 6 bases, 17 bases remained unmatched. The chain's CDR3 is CSAKKGAGGMIEQYF. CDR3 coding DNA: TGCAGCGCCAAAAAAGGGGCGGGGGGAATGATCGAGCAGTACTTC.

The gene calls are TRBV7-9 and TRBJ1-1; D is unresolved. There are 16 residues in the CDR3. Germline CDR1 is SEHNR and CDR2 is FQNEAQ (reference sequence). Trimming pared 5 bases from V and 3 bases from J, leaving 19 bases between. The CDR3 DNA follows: TGTGCCAGCAGCCCGGCGTATGAGGGTAAGGACACTGAAGCTTTCTTT. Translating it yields CASSPAYEGKDTEAFF.

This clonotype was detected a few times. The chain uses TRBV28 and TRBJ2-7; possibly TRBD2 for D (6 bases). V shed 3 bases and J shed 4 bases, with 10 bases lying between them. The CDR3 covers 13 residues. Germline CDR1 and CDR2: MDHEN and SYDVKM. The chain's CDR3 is CASSLGTFYEQYF. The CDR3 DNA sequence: TGTGCCAGCAGTTTGGGGACTTTTTACGAGCAGTACTTC.

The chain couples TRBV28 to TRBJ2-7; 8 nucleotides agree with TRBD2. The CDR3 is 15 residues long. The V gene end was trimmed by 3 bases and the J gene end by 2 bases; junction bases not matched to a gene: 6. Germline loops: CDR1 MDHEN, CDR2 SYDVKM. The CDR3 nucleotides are TGTGCCAGCAGTTTCGCGGGGGGCGGCCCCTACGAGCAGTACTTC. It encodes CASSFAGGGPYEQYF.

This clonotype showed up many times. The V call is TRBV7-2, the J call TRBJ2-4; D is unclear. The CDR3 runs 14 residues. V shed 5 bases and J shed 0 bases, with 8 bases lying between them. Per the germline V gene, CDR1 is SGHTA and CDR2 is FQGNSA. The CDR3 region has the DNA TGTGCCAGCAGCGGGTCGCTAGCCAAAAACATTCAGTACTTC. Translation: CASSGSLAKNIQYF. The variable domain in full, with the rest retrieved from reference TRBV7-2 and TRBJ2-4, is GAGVSQSPSNKVTEKGKDVELRCDPISGHTALYWYRQSLGQGLEFLIYFQGNSAPDKSGLPSDRFSAERTGGSVSTLTIQRTQQEDSAVYLCASSGSLAKNIQYFGAGTRLSVL.

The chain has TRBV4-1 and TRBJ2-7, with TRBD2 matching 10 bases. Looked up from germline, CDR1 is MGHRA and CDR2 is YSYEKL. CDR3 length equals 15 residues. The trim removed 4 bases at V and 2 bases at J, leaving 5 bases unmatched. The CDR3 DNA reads TGCGCCAGCAGCCCCACTAGCGGGGCTACCTACGAGCAGTACTTC. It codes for CASSPTSGATYEQYF.

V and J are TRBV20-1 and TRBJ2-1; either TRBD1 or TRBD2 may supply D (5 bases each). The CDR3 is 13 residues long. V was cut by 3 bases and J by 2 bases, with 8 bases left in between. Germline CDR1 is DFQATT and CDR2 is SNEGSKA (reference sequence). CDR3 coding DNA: TGCAGTGCTAGGGGGGTAACCTACAATGAGCAGTTCTTC. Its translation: CSARGVTYNEQFF.

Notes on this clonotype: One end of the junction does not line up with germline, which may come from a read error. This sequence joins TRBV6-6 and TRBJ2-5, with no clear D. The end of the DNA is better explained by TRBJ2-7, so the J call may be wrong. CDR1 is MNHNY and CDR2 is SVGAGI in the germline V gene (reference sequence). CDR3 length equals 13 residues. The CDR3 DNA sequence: TGTGCCGGCAGTTACCTGGCCCCGGCCGAGCAGTACTTC. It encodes CAGSYLAPAEQYF.

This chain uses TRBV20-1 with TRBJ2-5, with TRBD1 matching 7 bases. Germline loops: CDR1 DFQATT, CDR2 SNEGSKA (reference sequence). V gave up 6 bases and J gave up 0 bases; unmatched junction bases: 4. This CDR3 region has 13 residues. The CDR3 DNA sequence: TGCAGTGCCCAGGGACAGAACCAAGAGACCCAGTACTTC. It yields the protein CSAQGQNQETQYF.

The CDR3 DNA follows: TGTGCCAGCAGCCCAGTCCCGGGACGGGAGGCGCAAGAGACCCAGTACTTC. Encoded protein: CASSPVPGREAQETQYF. This chain links TRBV3-1 with TRBJ2-7, with 7 positions matching TRBD2. The closer fit of TRBJ2-5 to the DNA end suggests the J call may be wrong. This CDR3 has 17 amino acids. Per the germline V gene, CDR1 is LGHDT and CDR2 is YNNKEL (reference sequence).

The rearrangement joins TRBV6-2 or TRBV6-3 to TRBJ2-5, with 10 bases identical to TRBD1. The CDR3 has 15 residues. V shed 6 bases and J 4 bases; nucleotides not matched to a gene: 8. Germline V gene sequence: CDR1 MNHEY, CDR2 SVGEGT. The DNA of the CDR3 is TGTGCCAGCAGCCACCAAAGGGACAGGGGAGAGACCCAGTACTTC. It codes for CASSHQRDRGETQYF.

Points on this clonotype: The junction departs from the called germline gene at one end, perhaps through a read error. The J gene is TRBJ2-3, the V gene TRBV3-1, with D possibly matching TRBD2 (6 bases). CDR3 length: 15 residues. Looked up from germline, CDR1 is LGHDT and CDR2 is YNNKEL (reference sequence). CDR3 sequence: CANSQSSGSADTQYF. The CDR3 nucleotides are TGTGCCAACAGCCAAAGTAGCGGCTCCGCAGATACGCAGTATTTT.

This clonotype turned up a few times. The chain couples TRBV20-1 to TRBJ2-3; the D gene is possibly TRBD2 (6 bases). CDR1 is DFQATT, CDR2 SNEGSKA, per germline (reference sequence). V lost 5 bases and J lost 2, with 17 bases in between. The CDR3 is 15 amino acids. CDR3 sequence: CSASSGTLTTDTQYF. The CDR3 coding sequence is TGCAGTGCTTCCTCCGGGACTCTAACCACAGATACGCAGTATTTT.

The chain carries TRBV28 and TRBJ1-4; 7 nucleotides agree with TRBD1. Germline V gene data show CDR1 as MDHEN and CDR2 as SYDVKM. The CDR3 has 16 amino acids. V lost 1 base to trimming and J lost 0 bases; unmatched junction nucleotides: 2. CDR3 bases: TGTGCCAGCAGTTTATCCGGGACAGCAACTAATGAAAAACTGTTTTTT. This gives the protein CASSLSGTATNEKLFF.

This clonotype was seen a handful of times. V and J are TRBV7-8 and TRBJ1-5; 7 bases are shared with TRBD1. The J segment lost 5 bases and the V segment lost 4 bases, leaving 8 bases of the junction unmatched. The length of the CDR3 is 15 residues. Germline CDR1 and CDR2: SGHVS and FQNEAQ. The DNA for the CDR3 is TGTGCCAGCAGCTCGTCTCGGGACAGATATCAGCCCCAGCATTTT. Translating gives CASSSSRDRYQPQHF.

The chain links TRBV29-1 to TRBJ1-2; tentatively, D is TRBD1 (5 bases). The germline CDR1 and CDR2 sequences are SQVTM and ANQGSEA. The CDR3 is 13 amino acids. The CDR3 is CTAGLGGGYGYTF. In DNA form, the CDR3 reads TGCACCGCTGGGCTGGGGGGAGGCTATGGCTACACCTTC.

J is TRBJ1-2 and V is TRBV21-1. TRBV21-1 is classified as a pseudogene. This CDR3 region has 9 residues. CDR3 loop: CASRGGYTF. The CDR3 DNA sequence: TGTGCCAGCCGTGGGGGCTACACCTTC.

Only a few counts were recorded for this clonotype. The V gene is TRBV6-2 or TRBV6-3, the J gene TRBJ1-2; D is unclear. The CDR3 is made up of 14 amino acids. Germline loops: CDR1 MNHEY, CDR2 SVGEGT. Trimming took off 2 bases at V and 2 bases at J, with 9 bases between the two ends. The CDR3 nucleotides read TGTGCCAGCAGTTACCGCGATTTCAACTATGGCTACACCTTC. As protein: CASSYRDFNYGYTF.

The CDR3 loop is CSVRRAGETGTDTQYF. The CDR3 DNA reads TGCAGCGTCCGGAGGGCGGGGGAAACAGGCACAGATACGCAGTATTTT. The genes are TRBV29-1 and TRBJ2-3, with 7 bases fitting TRBD2. The CDR3 is made up of 16 amino acids. Unmatched junction bases numbered 13, after V lost 6 bases and J lost 1 base. Germline lookup yields CDR1 SQVTM and CDR2 ANQGSEA.

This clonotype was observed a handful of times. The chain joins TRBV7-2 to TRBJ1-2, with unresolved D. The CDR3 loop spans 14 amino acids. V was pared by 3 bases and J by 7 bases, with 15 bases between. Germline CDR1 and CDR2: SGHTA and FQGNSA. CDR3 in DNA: TGTGCCAGCAGCTTGGCCCCGGCGGTGGCTGGCTACACCTTC. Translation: CASSLAPAVAGYTF.

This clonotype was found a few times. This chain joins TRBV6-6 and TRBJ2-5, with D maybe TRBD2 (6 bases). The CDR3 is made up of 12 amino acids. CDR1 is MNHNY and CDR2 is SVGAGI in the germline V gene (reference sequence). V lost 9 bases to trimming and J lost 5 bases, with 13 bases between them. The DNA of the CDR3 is TGTGCCAGTCAGCAGGGACTCGAGACCCAGTACTTC. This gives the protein CASQQGLETQYF.

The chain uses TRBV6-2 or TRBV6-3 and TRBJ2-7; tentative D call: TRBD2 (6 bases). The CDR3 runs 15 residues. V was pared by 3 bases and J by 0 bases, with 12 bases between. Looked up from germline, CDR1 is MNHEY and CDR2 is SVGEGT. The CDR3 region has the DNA TGTGCCAGCAGTTATGATGCCGGGAGCTCCTACGAGCAGTACTTC. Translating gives CASSYDAGSSYEQYF.

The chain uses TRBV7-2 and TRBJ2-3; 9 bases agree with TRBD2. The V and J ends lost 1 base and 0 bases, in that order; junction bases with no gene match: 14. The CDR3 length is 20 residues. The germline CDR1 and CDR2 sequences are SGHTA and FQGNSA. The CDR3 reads CASSLGWLAGWRSSTDTQYF. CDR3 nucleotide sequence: TGTGCCAGCAGCTTAGGGTGGCTAGCGGGGTGGCGATCTAGCACAGATACGCAGTATTTT.

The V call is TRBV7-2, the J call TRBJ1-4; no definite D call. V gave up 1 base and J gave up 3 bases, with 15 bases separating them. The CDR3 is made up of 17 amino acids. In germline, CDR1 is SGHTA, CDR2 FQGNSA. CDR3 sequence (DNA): TGTGCCAGCAGCTTAGTTTCGCGGGTTCGGTCTAATGAAAAACTGTTTTTT. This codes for CASSLVSRVRSNEKLFF.

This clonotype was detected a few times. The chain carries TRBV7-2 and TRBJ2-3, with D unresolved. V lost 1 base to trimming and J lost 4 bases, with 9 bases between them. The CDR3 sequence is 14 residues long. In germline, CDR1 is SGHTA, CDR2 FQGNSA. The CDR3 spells CASSLGPFPDTQYF. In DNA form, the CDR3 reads TGTGCCAGCAGCTTAGGGCCATTCCCAGATACGCAGTATTTT.

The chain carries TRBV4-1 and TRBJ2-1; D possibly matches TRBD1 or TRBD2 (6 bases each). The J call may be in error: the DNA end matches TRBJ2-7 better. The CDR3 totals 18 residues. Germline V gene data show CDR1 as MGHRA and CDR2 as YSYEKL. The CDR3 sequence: CASSQEAPGASSYNEQYF. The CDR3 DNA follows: TGCGCCAGCAGCCAAGAAGCCCCGGGGGCGAGCTCCTACAATGAGCAGTACTTC.

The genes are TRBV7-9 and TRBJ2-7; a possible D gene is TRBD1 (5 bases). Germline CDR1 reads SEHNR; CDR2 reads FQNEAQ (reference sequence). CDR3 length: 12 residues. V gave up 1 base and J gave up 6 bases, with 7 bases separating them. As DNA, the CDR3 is TGTGCCAGCAGCTTAGATGGGGCCGAGCAGTACTTC. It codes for CASSLDGAEQYF.